Listed below are T cell receptor beta chains from one sample, sequenced in a study of vaccination effects on CD4 cells after COVID-19. Produced via immunoSEQ multiplex PCR; TCRdb's table is partial and in-frame only. This repertoire shows tens of thousands of clones, around 77% found once; its top ten account for 2.5% to 3.5%. The antigens of these receptors remain unknown. The sequencing here drew on CD4+ T cells from PBMCs cultured with HCoV-NL63 spike peptides, taken before COVID-19 vaccination. The source of these receptors is a human donor who received a COVID-19 vaccine. The CDR3 runs from the conserved cysteine through the conserved F or W. Each record gives: J gene, CDR3 length, V gene, CDR3 protein.

>TRBJ2-2|15|TRBV24-1
CATQKGGANTGELFF
>TRBJ1-1|11|TRBV20-1
CSASLGTFPFF
>TRBJ2-1|16|TRBV7-9
CASSLPLESGGNEQFF
>TRBJ2-2|12|TRBV29-1
CSVEHGTGELFF
>TRBJ2-5|15|TRBV24-1
CATSEAREPPETQYF
>TRBJ2-3|14|TRBV5-5
CASSLREYTDTQYF
>TRBJ2-5|14|TRBV6-5
CASSSKDRGETQYF
>TRBJ2-2|16|TRBV11-2
CASRMARGEVGGELFF
>TRBJ1-4|13|TRBV25-1
CASRAGWDEKLFF
>TRBJ2-5|12|TRBV30
CAWSYQRETQYF
>TRBJ2-3|15|TRBV6-4
CASSDSRGATDTQYF
>TRBJ1-3|15|TRBV19
CASSPGTRFGNTIYF
>TRBJ1-5|14|TRBV6-2/TRBV6-3
CASSPGMRNQPQHF
>TRBJ1-4|14|TRBV6-5
CASSYQGAREKLFF
>TRBJ2-1|15|TRBV9
CASSPGATSYNEQFF
>TRBJ2-1|13|TRBV6-5
CASSPQGMNEQFF
>TRBJ2-1|16|TRBV5-6
CASSKYRGVSYNEQFF
>TRBJ2-1|13|TRBV10-1
CASSRDNYNEQFF
>TRBJ1-2|14|TRBV5-6
CASKPTDRDQGGTF
>TRBJ1-2|14|TRBV6-5
CASSSDRANYGYTF
>TRBJ1-3|15|TRBV7-2
CASSLLWGAGNTIYF
>TRBJ1-3|13|TRBV12-3/TRBV12-4
CASSRGPGNTIYF
>TRBJ1-2|13|TRBV24-1
CATSDALNYGYTF
>TRBJ1-1|13|TRBV6-1
CASSERGYTEAFF
>TRBJ2-1|15|TRBV5-1
CASSKTSGGYNEQFF
>TRBJ2-5|16|TRBV7-3
CASSYTALQGGETQYF
>TRBJ2-5|13|TRBV9
CASSKGLQETQYF
>TRBJ1-5|16|TRBV19
CASSKVQGYSNQPQHF
>TRBJ1-3|16|TRBV6-6
CASSAGQGSRGNTIYF
>TRBJ1-5|13|TRBV20-1
CSASRQGGQPQHF
>TRBJ2-3|15|TRBV7-9
CASSKSSGGRDTQYF
>TRBJ1-2|15|TRBV30
CAWSSGTGGSYGYTF
>TRBJ1-1|14|TRBV7-3
CASSLNPGFTEAFF
>TRBJ1-5|15|TRBV27
CASTTTGAGHQPQHF
>TRBJ2-5|14|TRBV5-4
CASSGDRGQETQYF
>TRBJ1-6|13|TRBV2
CASSAEGNSPLHF
>TRBJ1-1|13|TRBV12-3/TRBV12-4
CASSFDGDTEAFF
>TRBJ1-4|15|TRBV6-5
CASSYSGIINEKLFF
>TRBJ1-1|15|TRBV6-5
CASSIRGGPNTEAFF
>TRBJ2-1|16|TRBV5-1
CASSRTSLSSYNEQFF
>TRBJ1-1|14|TRBV3-1/TRBV3-2
CASSQPAVNTEAFF
>TRBJ1-2|16|TRBV6-1
CASSEAFGTGIYGYTF
>TRBJ2-1|15|TRBV5-5
CASSRDRVTYNEQFF
>TRBJ2-4|14|TRBV4-3
CASSQGRDSNIQYF
>TRBJ2-3|14|TRBV18
CASSPTDRDNTQYF
>TRBJ2-2|16|TRBV5-1
CASSLDRQGSTGELFF
>TRBJ1-3|15|TRBV6-5
CASSYRTPSGNTIYF
>TRBJ2-1|13|TRBV6-5
CASGTGAYNEQFF
>TRBJ2-1|11|TRBV20-1
CSASVGNEQFF
>TRBJ1-3|17|TRBV19
CASSTGTDAGSGNTIYF
>TRBJ2-3|14|TRBV5-1
CASSLVGYTDTQYF
>TRBJ2-5|16|TRBV4-3
CASSSQTSGGVETQYF
>TRBJ1-2|12|TRBV6-5
CASSRSNYGYTF
>TRBJ2-1|16|TRBV5-1
CASSLEGEDFYNEQFF